The present T cell receptor beta chain was sequenced within a study of blood T cell repertoires in COVID-19. Looking at the study overall: Some COVID-19 samples were acute and others convalescent; all came from the United States, Italy and Spain. Nucleic acid was either cDNA or gDNA, and it came from T cells, B-cell-depleted T cells, or PBMCs.

In the study's own analysis: How many nucleated cells were present was estimated from reference gene primer amplification. The protocol was immunoSEQ multiplex PCR, while the TCRdb copy is restricted to in-frame clones and leaves out a portion. V and J calls and clone size are copied from that table; D and trimming were computed from the DNA. This sample carries 95,000 to 110,000 clones, roughly 80% of them seen once, and the ten largest clones take about 4%. The CDR3 is made up of 13 amino acids. V was shortened by 4 bases and J by 4 bases, with 8 bases between the two germline ends. Germline loops: CDR1 LGHDT, CDR2 YNNKEL (reference sequence).

This chain joins TRBV3-1 (or the pseudogene TRBV3-2) and TRBJ1-5; D not resolved. The receptor was isolated from a human donor in a cohort sampled during active COVID-19. What was sequenced was peripheral blood. This CDR3 is CASSPSENQPQHF. In nucleotides, the CDR3 is TGTGCCAGCAGCCCCTCGGAGAATCAGCCCCAGCATTTT.